This TCR beta chain comes out of a study of blood T cell repertoires in COVID-19. On the study more broadly: Material from acute and convalescent COVID-19 was sourced from the United States, Italy and Spain. The analysed material was cDNA or gDNA that came from T cells, B-cell-depleted T cells, or PBMCs.

This CDR3 spans 17 amino acids. Germline values: CDR1 SGHKS, CDR2 YYEKEE (reference sequence). V dropped 4 bases and J dropped 0; count of bases not matched to a gene: 11. Under the authors' procedure: Reference gene primer amplification gave estimated nucleated cell counts. Data came from immunoSEQ multiplex PCR; TCRdb stores just in-frame clones and leaves some out. From that table come the V and J calls and clone size; the DNA was used to work out D and trimming. The table shows about 66,000 clones, with approximately 89% occurring only once. The chain combines TRBV5-5 with TRBJ1-2; TRBD1 aligns across 8 bases. Sequenced: peripheral blood. The TCR was taken from a man in his fifties or sixties with acute or convalescent COVID-19. Written as DNA, the CDR3 is TGTGCCAGCAGCCTTGCAGGGGGCCCACCACCTAACTATGGCTACACCTTC. This encodes CASSLAGGPPPNYGYTF.